This section outlines one T cell receptor (beta chain) sequence together with its context. This entry belongs to a study of T cells expressing NK-cell markers. TCRdb re-called the 5' RACE reads; every CDR3 protein appears as one record, without DNA. The sample's table shows 500,000 to 600,000 distinct CDR3 sequences. Germline lookup yields CDR1 SGHVS and CDR2 FQNEAQ. This CDR3 comprises 17 residues. The chain links TRBV7-8 to TRBJ2-1; TCRdb calls TRBD2, which cannot be checked without DNA. Sequenced: blood T cells: a sorted CD56 or NKG2C T cell subset, CD4+ or CD8+ T cells, or bulk PBMC T cells (not recorded which). The source is a man younger than 35 in good health. The CDR3 spells CASSASRAGGNYNEQFF. Complete variable domain (other parts from reference TRBV7-8 and TRBJ2-1): GAGVSQSPRYKVAKRGQDVALRCDPISGHVSLFWYQQALGQGPEFLTYFQNEAQLDKSGLPSDRFFAERPEGSVSTLKIQRTQQEDSAVYLCASSASRAGGNYNEQFFGPGTRLTVL.